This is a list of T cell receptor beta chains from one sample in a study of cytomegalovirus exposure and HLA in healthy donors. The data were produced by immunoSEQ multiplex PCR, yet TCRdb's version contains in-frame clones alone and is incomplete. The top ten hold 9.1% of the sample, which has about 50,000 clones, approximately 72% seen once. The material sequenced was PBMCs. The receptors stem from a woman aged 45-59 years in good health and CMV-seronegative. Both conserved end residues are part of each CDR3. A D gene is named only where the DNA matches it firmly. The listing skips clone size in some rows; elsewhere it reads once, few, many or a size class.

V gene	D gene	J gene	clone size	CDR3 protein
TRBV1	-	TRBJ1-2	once	CTSSQPGQGLYGYTF
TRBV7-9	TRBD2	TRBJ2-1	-	CASSSLAGVYNEQFF
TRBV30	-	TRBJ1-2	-	CAWSQAGIYGYTF
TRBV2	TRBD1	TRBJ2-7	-	CASSEAPARGQEYF
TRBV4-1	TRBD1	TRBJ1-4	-	CASSLGTGDEKLFF
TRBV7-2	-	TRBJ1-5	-	CASSLHSGSNQPQHF
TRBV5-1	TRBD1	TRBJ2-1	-	CASSRPGQGANEQFF
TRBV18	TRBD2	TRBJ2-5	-	CASSTLAGALQETQYF
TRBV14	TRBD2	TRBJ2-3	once	CASSRIAGGPSDTQYF
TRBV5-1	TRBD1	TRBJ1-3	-	CASSPGTARNTIYF
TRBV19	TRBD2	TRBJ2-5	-	CASRVGLAGGVETQYF
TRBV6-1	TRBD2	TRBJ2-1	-	CATIGTSASNEQFF
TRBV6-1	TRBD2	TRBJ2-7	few	CASSELADSWQYF
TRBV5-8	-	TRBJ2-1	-	CASSLLGRIYNEQFF
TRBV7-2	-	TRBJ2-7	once	CASSFQGYEQYF
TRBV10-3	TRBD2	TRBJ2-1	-	CAISEGGSSHEQFF
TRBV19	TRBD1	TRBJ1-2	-	CASIDPGQGNYGYTF
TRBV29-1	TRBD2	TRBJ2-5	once	CSVDSSSSGQETQYF
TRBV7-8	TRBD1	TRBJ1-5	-	CASSLGRGWPQHF
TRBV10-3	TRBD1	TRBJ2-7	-	CATQQGTYEQYF